Sequencing of this T cell receptor beta chain was carried out in a study of blood T cell repertoires in COVID-19. This CDR3 contains 19 residues. CDR1 and CDR2 (germline): KGHSH, LQKENI. With 0 bases clipped from V and 0 bases from J, the junction kept 11 bases outside the gene matches. Assay: immunoSEQ multiplex PCR; the TCRdb copy retains only in-frame clones and omits some. The table has approximately 150,000 clones, about 92% seen once. The source is a man in his 60s with active or convalescent COVID-19. J is TRBJ2-1 and V is TRBV18, with 7 bases that match TRBD1. Material for sequencing was peripheral blood. CDR3: CASSPPRDRGHSSYNEQFF. As DNA, the CDR3 is TGTGCCAGCTCACCACCTCGGGACAGAGGACATAGCTCCTACAATGAGCAGTTCTTC.